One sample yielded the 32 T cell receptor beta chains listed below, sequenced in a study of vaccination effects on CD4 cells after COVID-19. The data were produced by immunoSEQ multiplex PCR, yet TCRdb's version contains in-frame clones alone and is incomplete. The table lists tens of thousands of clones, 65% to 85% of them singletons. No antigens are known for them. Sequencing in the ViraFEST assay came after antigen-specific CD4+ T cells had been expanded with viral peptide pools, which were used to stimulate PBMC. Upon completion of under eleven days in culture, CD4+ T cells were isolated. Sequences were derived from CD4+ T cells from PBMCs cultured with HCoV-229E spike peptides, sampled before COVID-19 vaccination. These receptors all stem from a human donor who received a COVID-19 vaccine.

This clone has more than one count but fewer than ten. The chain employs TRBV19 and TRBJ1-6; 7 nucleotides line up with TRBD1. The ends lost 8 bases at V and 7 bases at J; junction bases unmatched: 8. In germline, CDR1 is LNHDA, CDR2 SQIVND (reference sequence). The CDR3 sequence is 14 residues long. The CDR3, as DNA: TGTGCCAGTGTTGGGGGACAGACGAATTCACCCCTCCACTTT. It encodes CASVGGQTNSPLHF.

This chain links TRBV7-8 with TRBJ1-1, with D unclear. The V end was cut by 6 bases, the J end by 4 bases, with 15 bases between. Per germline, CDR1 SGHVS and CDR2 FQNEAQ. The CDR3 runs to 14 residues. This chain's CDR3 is CASSSREGRTEAFF. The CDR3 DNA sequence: TGTGCCAGCAGTTCAAGGGAGGGTCGCACTGAAGCTTTCTTT.

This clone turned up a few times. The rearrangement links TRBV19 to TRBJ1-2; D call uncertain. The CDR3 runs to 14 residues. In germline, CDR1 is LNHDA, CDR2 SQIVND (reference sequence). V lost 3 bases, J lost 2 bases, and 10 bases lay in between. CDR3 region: CASSIEGSNYGYTF. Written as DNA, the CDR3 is TGTGCCAGTAGTATCGAAGGTTCAAACTATGGCTACACCTTC. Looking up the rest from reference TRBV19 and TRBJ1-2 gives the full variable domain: DGGITQSPKYLFRKEGQNVTLSCEQNLNHDAMYWYRQDPGQGLRLIYYSQIVNDFQKGDIAEGYSVSREKKESFPLTVTSAQKNPTAFYLCASSIEGSNYGYTFGSGTRLTVV.

The CDR3 DNA is TGTGCCAGCAGCCAAGGGCCAGGGAGGGAAGAGACCCAGTACTTC. Translated: CASSQGPGREETQYF. V and J are TRBV4-2 and TRBJ2-5, with 7 bases fitting TRBD2. Trimming cost V 1 base and J 3 bases; bases outside gene matches: 5. Germline-derived CDR1 and CDR2 are LGHNA and YNFKEQ. This CDR3 is built from 15 residues.

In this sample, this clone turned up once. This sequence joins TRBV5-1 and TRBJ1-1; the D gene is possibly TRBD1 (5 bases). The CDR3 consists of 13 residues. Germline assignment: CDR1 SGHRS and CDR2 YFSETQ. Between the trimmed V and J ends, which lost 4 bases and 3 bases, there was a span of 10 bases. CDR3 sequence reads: CASSIQDDTEAFF. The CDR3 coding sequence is TGCGCCAGCAGCATACAGGACGACACTGAAGCTTTCTTT.

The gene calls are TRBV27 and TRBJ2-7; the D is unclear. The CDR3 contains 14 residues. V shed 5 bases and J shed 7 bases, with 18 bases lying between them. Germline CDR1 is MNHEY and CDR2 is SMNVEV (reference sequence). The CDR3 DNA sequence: TGTGCCAGCAGTACTTACGTGGCTCCGACGGAGCAGTACTTC. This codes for CASSTYVAPTEQYF.

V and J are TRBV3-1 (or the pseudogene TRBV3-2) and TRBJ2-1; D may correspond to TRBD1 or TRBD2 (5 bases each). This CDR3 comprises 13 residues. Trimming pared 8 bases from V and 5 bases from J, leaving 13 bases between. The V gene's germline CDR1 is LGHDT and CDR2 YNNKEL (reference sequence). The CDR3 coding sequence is TGTGCCAGCGGGGACCGAGGGGACAATGAGCAGTTCTTC. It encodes CASGDRGDNEQFF.

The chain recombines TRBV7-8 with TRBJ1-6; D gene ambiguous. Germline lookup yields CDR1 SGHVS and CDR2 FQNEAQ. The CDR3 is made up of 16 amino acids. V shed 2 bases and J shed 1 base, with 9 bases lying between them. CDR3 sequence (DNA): TGTGCCAGCAGCTTACAGACTGGGTCCTATAATTCACCCCTCCACTTT. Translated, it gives CASSLQTGSYNSPLHF.

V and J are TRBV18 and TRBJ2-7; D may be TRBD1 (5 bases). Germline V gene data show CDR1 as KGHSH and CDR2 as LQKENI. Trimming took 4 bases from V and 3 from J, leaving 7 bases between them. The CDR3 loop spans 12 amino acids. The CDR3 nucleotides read TGTGCCAGCTCACGCGACAGCTACGAGCAGTACTTC. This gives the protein CASSRDSYEQYF.

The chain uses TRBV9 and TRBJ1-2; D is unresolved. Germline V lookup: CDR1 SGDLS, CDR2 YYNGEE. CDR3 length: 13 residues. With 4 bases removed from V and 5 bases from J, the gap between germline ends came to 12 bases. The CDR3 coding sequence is TGTGCCAGCAGCCCCGACGGGGAATATGGCTACACCTTC. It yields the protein CASSPDGEYGYTF.

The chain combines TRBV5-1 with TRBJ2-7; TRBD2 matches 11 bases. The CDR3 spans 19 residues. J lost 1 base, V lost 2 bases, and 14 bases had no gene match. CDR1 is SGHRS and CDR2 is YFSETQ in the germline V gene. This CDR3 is CASSFPSGRTLRESYEQYF. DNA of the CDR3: TGCGCCAGCAGCTTTCCTAGCGGGAGGACGCTAAGGGAGTCCTACGAGCAGTACTTC.

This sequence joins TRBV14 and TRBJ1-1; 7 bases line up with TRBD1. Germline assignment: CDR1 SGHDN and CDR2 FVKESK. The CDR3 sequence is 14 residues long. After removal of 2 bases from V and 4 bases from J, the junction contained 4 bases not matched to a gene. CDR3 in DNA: TGTGCCAGCAGCCAAACAGGGGTAGGCACTGAAGCTTTCTTT. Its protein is CASSQTGVGTEAFF. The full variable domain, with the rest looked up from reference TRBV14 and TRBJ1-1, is EAGVTQFPSHSVIEKGQTVTLRCDPISGHDNLYWYRRVMGKEIKFLLHFVKESKQDESGMPNNRFLAERTGGTYSTLKVQPAELEDSGVYFCASSQTGVGTEAFFGQGTRLTVV.

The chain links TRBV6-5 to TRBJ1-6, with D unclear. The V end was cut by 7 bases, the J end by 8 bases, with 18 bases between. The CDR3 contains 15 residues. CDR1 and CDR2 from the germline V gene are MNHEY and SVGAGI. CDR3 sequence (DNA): TGTGCCAGCACCGCACTTAAGGGCGTGTATTCACCCCTCCACTTT. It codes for CASTALKGVYSPLHF.

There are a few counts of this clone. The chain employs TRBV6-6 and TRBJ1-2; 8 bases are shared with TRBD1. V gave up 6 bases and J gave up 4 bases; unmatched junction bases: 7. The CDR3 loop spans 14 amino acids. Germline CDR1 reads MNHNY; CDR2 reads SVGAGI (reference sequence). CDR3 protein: CASSPGGGGYGYTF. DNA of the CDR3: TGTGCCAGCAGCCCAGGGGGCGGCGGCTATGGCTACACCTTC.

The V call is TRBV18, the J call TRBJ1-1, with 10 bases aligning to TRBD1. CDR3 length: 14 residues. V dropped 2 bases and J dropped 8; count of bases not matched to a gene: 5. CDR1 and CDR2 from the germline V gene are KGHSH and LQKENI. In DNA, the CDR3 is TGTGCCAGCTCACCAAACCGGGACAGGGGCGAAGCTTTCTTT. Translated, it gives CASSPNRDRGEAFF.

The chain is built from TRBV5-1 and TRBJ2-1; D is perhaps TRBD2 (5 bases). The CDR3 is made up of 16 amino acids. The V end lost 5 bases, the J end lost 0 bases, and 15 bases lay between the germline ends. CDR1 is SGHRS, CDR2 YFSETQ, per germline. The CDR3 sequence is CASSKEAASSYNEQFF. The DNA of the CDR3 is TGCGCCAGCAGTAAGGAAGCGGCTAGCTCCTACAATGAGCAGTTCTTC. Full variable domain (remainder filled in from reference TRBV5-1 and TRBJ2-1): KAGVTQTPRYLIKTRGQQVTLSCSPISGHRSVSWYQQTPGQGLQFLFEYFSETQRNKGNFPGRFSGRQFSNSRSEMNVSTLELGDSALYLCASSKEAASSYNEQFFGPGTRLTVL.

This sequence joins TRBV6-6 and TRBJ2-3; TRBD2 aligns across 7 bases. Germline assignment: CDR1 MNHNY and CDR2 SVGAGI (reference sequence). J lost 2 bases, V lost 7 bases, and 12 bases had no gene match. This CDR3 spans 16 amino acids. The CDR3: CASTNLGGSFTDTQYF. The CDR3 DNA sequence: TGTGCCAGCACAAACCTCGGCGGGAGCTTCACAGATACGCAGTATTTT.

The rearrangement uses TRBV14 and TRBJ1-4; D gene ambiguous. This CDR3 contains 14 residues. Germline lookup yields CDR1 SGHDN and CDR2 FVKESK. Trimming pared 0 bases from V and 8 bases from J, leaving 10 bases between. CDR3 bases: TGTGCCAGCAGCCAAGATTTCCAAAGGGAAAAACTGTTTTTT. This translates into CASSQDFQREKLFF. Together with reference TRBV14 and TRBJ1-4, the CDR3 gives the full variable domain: EAGVTQFPSHSVIEKGQTVTLRCDPISGHDNLYWYRRVMGKEIKFLLHFVKESKQDESGMPNNRFLAERTGGTYSTLKVQPAELEDSGVYFCASSQDFQREKLFFGSGTQLSVL.

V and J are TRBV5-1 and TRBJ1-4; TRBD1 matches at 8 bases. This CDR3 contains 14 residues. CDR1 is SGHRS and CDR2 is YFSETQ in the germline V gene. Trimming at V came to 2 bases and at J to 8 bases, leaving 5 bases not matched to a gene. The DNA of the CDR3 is TGCGCCAGCAGCTTTGGACAGGGAGGAGAAAAACTGTTTTTT. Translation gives CASSFGQGGEKLFF.

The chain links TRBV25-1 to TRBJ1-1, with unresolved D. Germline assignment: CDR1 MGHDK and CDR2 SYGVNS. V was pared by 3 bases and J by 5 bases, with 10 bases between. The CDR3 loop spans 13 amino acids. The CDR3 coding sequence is TGTGCCAGCAGTGAGGTAAGCAGGACTGAAGCTTTCTTT. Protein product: CASSEVSRTEAFF.

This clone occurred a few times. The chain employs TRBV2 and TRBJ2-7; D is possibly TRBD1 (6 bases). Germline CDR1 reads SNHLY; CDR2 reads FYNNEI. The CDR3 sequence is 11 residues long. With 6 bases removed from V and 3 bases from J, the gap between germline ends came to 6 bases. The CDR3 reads CASRTGYEQYF. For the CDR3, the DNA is TGTGCCAGCAGGACAGGCTACGAGCAGTACTTC.

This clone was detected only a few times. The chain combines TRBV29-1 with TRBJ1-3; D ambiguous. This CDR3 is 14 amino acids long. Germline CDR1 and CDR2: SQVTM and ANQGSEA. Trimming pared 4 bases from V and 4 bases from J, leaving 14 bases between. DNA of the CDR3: TGCAGCGTTGCCCCTCAAGGGAGAGGAAACACCATATATTTT. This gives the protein CSVAPQGRGNTIYF.

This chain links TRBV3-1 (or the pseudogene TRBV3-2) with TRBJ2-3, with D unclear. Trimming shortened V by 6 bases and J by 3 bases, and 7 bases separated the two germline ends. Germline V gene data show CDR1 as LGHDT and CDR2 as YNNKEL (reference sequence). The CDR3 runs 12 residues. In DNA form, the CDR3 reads TGTGCCAGCAGTCTGAGTACAGATACGCAGTATTTT. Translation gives CASSLSTDTQYF.

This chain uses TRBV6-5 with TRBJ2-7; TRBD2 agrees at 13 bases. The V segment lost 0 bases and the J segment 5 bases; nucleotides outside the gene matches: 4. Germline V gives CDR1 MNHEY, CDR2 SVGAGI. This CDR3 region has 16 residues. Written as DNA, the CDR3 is TGTGCCAGCAGTTACTCCCCGACTAGCGGGAGGAACGAGCAGTACTTC. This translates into CASSYSPTSGRNEQYF.

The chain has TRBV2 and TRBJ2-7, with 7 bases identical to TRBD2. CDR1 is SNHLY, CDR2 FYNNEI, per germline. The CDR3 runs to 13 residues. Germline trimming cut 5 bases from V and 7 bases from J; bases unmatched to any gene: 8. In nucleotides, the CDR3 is TGTGCCAGCAGTCAAGGGGAGGGGAGAGAGCAGTACTTC. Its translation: CASSQGEGREQYF. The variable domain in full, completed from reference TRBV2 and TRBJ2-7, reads EPEVTQTPSHQVTQMGQEVILRCVPISNHLYFYWYRQILGQKVEFLVSFYNNEISEKSEIFDDQFSVERPDGSNFTLKIRSTKLEDSAMYFCASSQGEGREQYFGPGTRLTVT.

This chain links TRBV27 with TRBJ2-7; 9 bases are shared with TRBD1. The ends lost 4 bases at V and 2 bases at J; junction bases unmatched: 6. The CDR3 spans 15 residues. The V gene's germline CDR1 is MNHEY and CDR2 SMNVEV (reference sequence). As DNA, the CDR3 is TGTGCCAGCAGTTCCCGACAGGGGGGGACCTACGAGCAGTACTTC. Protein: CASSSRQGGTYEQYF.

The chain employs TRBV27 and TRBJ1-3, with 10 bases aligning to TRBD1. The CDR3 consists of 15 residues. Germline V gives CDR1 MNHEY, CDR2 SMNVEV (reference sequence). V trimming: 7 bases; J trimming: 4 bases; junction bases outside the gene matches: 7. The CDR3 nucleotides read TGTGCCAGCAAACTCGACAGGGGGCAAGGAAACACCATATATTTT. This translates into CASKLDRGQGNTIYF.

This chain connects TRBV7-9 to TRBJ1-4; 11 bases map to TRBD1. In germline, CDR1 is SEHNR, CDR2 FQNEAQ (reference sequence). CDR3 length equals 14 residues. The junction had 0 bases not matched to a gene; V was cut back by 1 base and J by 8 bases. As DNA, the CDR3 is TGTGCCAGCAGCTTAGGGACAGGGGGCGAAAAACTGTTTTTT. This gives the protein CASSLGTGGEKLFF.

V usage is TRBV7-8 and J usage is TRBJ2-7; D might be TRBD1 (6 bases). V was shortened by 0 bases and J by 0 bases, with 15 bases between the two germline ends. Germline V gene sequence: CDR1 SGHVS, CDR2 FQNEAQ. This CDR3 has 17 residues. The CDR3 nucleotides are TGTGCCAGCAGCTTAGCCTTTTTCACAGGGATCTCCTACGAGCAGTACTTC. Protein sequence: CASSLAFFTGISYEQYF.

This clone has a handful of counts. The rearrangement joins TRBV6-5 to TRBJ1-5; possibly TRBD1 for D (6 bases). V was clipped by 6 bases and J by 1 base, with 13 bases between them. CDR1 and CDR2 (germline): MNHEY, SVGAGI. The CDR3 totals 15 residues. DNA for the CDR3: TGTGCCAGCAGACAACAGGGAAAGAGCAATCAGCCCCAGCATTTT. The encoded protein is CASRQQGKSNQPQHF.

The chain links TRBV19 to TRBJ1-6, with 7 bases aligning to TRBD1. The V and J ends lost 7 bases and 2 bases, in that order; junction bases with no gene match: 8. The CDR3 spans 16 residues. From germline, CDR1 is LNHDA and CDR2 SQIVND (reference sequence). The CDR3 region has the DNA TGTGCCAGTACCGCGACAGGGATCACCTATAATTCACCCCTCCACTTT. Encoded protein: CASTATGITYNSPLHF. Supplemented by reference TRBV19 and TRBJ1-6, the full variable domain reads DGGITQSPKYLFRKEGQNVTLSCEQNLNHDAMYWYRQDPGQGLRLIYYSQIVNDFQKGDIAEGYSVSREKKESFPLTVTSAQKNPTAFYLCASTATGITYNSPLHFGNGTRLTVT.

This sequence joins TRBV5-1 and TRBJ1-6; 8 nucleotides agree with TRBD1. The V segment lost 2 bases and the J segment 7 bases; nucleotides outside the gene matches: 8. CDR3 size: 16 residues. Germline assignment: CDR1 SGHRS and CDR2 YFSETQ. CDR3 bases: TGCGCCAGCAGCTTCGACGGACAGGGCTCAAATTCACCCCTCCACTTT. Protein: CASSFDGQGSNSPLHF.